This T cell receptor beta chain was captured in a study of T cell changes during pregnancy in multiple sclerosis. The junction had 6 bases not matched to a gene; V was cut back by 2 bases and J by 2 bases. This CDR3 has 16 residues. The V gene's germline CDR1 is SGHVS and CDR2 FNYEAQ. Sequenced by immunoSEQ multiplex PCR; TCRdb stores in-frame clones only, minus some. The sample includes over 50,000 clones, about 91% seen only once; the top ten take 1.8%. This TCR was recovered from a female donor with multiple sclerosis, enrolled in a pregnancy study. The starting material was peripheral blood, obtained after pregnancy. The J gene is TRBJ2-3, the V gene TRBV7-6, with 8 bases lining up with TRBD2. CDR3 nucleotide sequence: TGTGCCAGCAGCTTATTGGCTAGCGGGCTCACAGATACGCAGTATTTT. It is translated as CASSLLASGLTDTQYF.